Sequencing of this T cell receptor beta chain was carried out in a study of shared clonotypes between healthy human individuals. Libraries were prepared by immunoSEQ multiplex PCR; TCRdb keeps only in-frame clonotypes and omits some of them. The repertoire holds some 1 million clones, with about 80% as singletons. The origin of this receptor is a young man in good health. The sequencing sample was made of memory CD4+ T cells sorted from blood. Stated subset: CD45RA-negative fraction.

The CDR3, as DNA: TGTGCCAGTAGTACTACAGGGCTGACTGAAGCTTTCTTT. This codes for CASSTTGLTEAFF. The genes are TRBV19 and TRBJ1-1, with TRBD1 as a possible D gene (6 bases). This CDR3 has 13 amino acids. Germline V gives CDR1 LNHDA, CDR2 SQIVND (reference sequence). Trimming shortened V by 4 bases and J by 5 bases, and 11 bases separated the two germline ends.